The source of this TCR beta chain is a study of T cell repertoires in cytomegalovirus infection. Study-wide context: It was recently identified HLA-C-restricted and well-studied HLA-B-restricted CMV epitopes that the study used. It can be stated that public TCR beta signatures indicated CMV infection as well as a matching HLA type. Overall study findings and caveats: Frequencies of public TCR beta families were cumulated, and this identified carriers of CMV plus the relevant HLA. In two of eight donors, the top clonotype was HLA-C-restricted CMV-specific.

Looked up from germline, CDR1 is MNHEY and CDR2 is SMNVEV (reference sequence). CDR3 length equals 17 residues. V was cut by 6 bases and J by 4 bases, with 22 bases left in between. TCRdb fed the reads into MiXCR, producing one record per CDR3 protein. This table has some 920,000 distinct CDR3 sequences, less than 40% appearing once. Note on this clonotype: Its antigen is undetermined.

The chain combines TRBV27 with TRBJ2-1; tentative D call: TRBD1 (6 bases). This sequence originates from a human donor in good health (CMV status not recorded). Some clones in this sample may be carry-over from other donors' samples. This sample comprised cultured CD8+ T cells from PBMCs, obtained from culture after CMV antigen stimulation. CDR3: CASSTGPQTGTYNEQFF. CDR3 DNA: TGTGCCAGCAGCACAGGCCCGCAGACAGGAACTTACAATGAGCAGTTCTTC.